The 30 T cell receptor beta chains in this list originate from one sample, sequenced in a study of post-analysis software for immune sequencing data. Findings of the study overall: Controls showed lower frequencies than patients for 4 or 5 TRBV segments, and TRBV5-6, TRBV5-1 and TRBV20-1 were among these.

No cognate antigen is known for these TCRs. Libraries were made from TCR beta cDNA, and they carried unique molecular identifiers. TCRdb re-called the PCR reads through MiXCR, storing one row per CDR3 protein. The profile covers fewer than 850,000 distinct CDR3 sequences, with around 45% appearing a single time and 4.9% taken by the ten largest. Sequencing was done on a sample of blood. These receptors were taken from a girl aged 5 to 17 with multiple sclerosis.

The chain couples TRBV12-3 or TRBV12-4 to TRBJ2-1; 7 bases are a match to TRBD1. Trimming cost V 7 bases and J 7 bases; bases outside gene matches: 4. The CDR3 contains 12 residues. The CDR3 coding sequence is TGTGCCAGCACCAGGGGGTTAAATGAGCAGTTCTTC. Translated, it gives CASTRGLNEQFF.

The chain employs TRBV6-6 and TRBJ2-7; the match to TRBD2 covers 8 bases. V lost 7 bases, J lost 1 base, and 6 bases stayed unmatched. The CDR3 length is 14 residues. Germline CDR1 MNHNY, CDR2 SVGAGI (reference sequence). The CDR3 here is CASIRASGSYEQYF. CDR3 nucleotide sequence: TGTGCCAGCATTCGCGCTAGCGGGTCCTACGAGCAGTACTTC.

This clonotype was observed a few times. The chain links TRBV29-1 to TRBJ2-7; 7 bases align to TRBD2. V lost 1 base, J lost 3 bases, and 3 bases stayed unmatched. Germline CDR1 and CDR2: SQVTM and ANQGSEA. This CDR3 has 13 amino acids. CDR3 nucleotides: TGCAGCGTTGAAGTTGCGGGGGACTACGAGCAGTACTTC. It encodes CSVEVAGDYEQYF.

The J gene is TRBJ2-5, the V gene TRBV28; either TRBD1 or TRBD2 may fit D (5 bases each). The V gene's germline CDR1 is MDHEN and CDR2 SYDVKM. The CDR3 length is 17 residues. V was trimmed by 2 bases and J by 5 bases, leaving 21 bases between them. DNA for the CDR3: TGTGCCAGCAGTTTAGCCCCTGGGGAGACAGCTGGGGAGACCCAGTACTTC. Translating it yields CASSLAPGETAGETQYF. Full variable domain (rest looked up from reference TRBV28 and TRBJ2-5): DVKVTQSSRYLVKRTGEKVFLECVQDMDHENMFWYRQDPGLGLRLIYFSYDVKMKEKGDIPEGYSVSREKKERFSLILESASTNQTSMYLCASSLAPGETAGETQYFGPGTRLLVL.

The chain employs TRBV6-2 or TRBV6-3 and TRBJ2-1; 9 bases agree with TRBD2. This CDR3 spans 17 amino acids. V trimming: 4 bases; J trimming: 3 bases; junction bases outside the gene matches: 10. Germline V CDR1 and CDR2: MNHEY, SVGEGT. In DNA, the CDR3 is TGTGCCAGCAGTTCCAACCTTGGGACTAGCAGCTACAATGAGCAGTTCTTC. Translating gives CASSSNLGTSSYNEQFF.

This clonotype was counted at least ten times. The genes are TRBV2 and TRBJ2-1; 7 bases are a match to TRBD1. Per the germline V gene, CDR1 is SNHLY and CDR2 is FYNNEI. The V segment lost 6 bases and the J segment 7 bases; nucleotides outside the gene matches: 6. This CDR3 is built from 13 residues. CDR3 nucleotides: TGTGCCAGCAGCCGACAGGGAATGAATGAGCAGTTCTTC. Translation: CASSRQGMNEQFF.

The chain employs TRBV4-3 and TRBJ1-5; D is unclear. The germline CDR1 and CDR2 sequences are LGHNA and YSLEER. V was clipped by 0 bases and J by 0 bases, with 6 bases between them. CDR3 length equals 15 residues. CDR3 residues: CASSQEYPSNQPQHF. The CDR3 coding sequence is TGCGCCAGCAGCCAAGAATACCCTAGCAATCAGCCCCAGCATTTT.

The V and J genes are TRBV7-6 and TRBJ2-1, with 11 bases lining up with TRBD2. The ends lost 4 bases at V and 5 bases at J; junction bases unmatched: 13. Germline CDR1 and CDR2: SGHVS and FNYEAQ. CDR3 length: 18 amino acids. The CDR3 region has the DNA TGTGCCAGCAGCTCAAGTACCATGGGACTAGCGGATCACAATGAGCAGTTCTTC. Translation gives CASSSSTMGLADHNEQFF.

For this clonotype: The junction differs from germline at one of its ends, possibly a read error. In DNA form, the CDR3 reads TGCGCCAGCAGCCTCGTAGGGGGAGGGCCAGAGACCCTGTACTTC. This encodes CASSLVGGGPETLYF. The chain carries TRBV5-1 and TRBJ2-5; D possibly corresponds to TRBD2 (7 bases). Germline V gene lookup returns CDR1 SGHRS and CDR2 YFSETQ. The CDR3 loop spans 15 amino acids.

This clonotype has just a few counts. This rearrangement joins TRBV15 to TRBJ2-5; D unclear. The CDR3 runs 12 residues. CDR1 is LNHNV and CDR2 is YYDKDF in the germline V gene (reference sequence). V lost 4 bases, J lost 2 bases, and 5 bases lay in between. Here the CDR3 reads CATSKLQETQYF. CDR3 DNA: TGTGCCACCAGCAAACTGCAAGAGACCCAGTACTTC.

The rearrangement links TRBV5-1 to TRBJ2-1; 9 bases are a match to TRBD1. CDR3 length equals 16 residues. Germline V gives CDR1 SGHRS, CDR2 YFSETQ. V lost 2 bases to trimming and J lost 6 bases; unmatched junction nucleotides: 9. This CDR3 is CASSLNPGQGINEQFF. In nucleotides, the CDR3 is TGCGCCAGCAGCTTAAACCCGGGACAGGGTATCAATGAGCAGTTCTTC. Supplemented by reference TRBV5-1 and TRBJ2-1, the full variable domain reads KAGVTQTPRYLIKTRGQQVTLSCSPISGHRSVSWYQQTPGQGLQFLFEYFSETQRNKGNFPGRFSGRQFSNSRSEMNVSTLELGDSALYLCASSLNPGQGINEQFFGPGTRLTVL.

This chain links TRBV6-2 or TRBV6-3 with TRBJ2-1, with D perhaps matching TRBD1 (5 bases). Trimming cost V 9 bases and J 9 bases, with 24 bases left between them. The CDR3 spans 15 residues. The germline gives CDR1 MNHEY, CDR2 SVGEGT. In DNA form, the CDR3 reads TGTGCCAGTCGCAGGGTTCCGCAACTCCCCAGTGAGCAGTTCTTC. The encoded protein is CASRRVPQLPSEQFF.

J is TRBJ2-7 and V is TRBV19; D is tentatively TRBD1 or TRBD2 (5 bases each). The J call may be mistaken, given a closer DNA end match to TRBJ2-5. This CDR3 is built from 13 residues. CDR1 LNHDA and CDR2 SQIVND come from the germline V gene (reference sequence). The CDR3, as DNA: TGTGCCAGTAGCACGGGGCCAATAGAGACCCAGTACTTC. This translates into CASSTGPIETQYF.

The chain has TRBV11-2 and TRBJ1-2; D not certain. There are 11 residues in the CDR3. Trimming cost V 4 bases and J 8 bases, with 8 bases left between them. CDR1 SGHAT and CDR2 FQNNGV come from the germline V gene. Here the CDR3 reads CASSSQGGYTF. The DNA of the CDR3 is TGTGCCAGCAGCTCCCAAGGAGGCTACACCTTC.

This clonotype occurred a few times. The chain combines TRBV7-2 with TRBJ2-1; 9 nucleotides agree with TRBD2. This CDR3 contains 16 residues. CDR1 is SGHTA, CDR2 FQGNSA, per germline. With 5 bases clipped from V and 4 bases from J, the junction kept 9 bases outside the gene matches. This chain's CDR3 is CASSTLAGASYNEQFF. DNA of the CDR3: TGTGCCAGCAGCACCTTAGCGGGAGCCTCGTACAATGAGCAGTTCTTC.

The V call is TRBV20-1, the J call TRBJ2-3; the match to TRBD2 covers 14 bases. The CDR3 sequence is 13 residues long. The germline gives CDR1 DFQATT, CDR2 SNEGSKA (reference sequence). DNA for the CDR3: TGCACCGGACTAGCGGGAGGTGCAGATACGCAGTATTTT. Translating it yields CTGLAGGADTQYF.

The rearrangement links TRBV29-1 to TRBJ2-7; D may match TRBD1 or TRBD2 (5 bases each). Germline V gives CDR1 SQVTM, CDR2 ANQGSEA. V shed 2 bases and J shed 2 bases, with 13 bases lying between them. The CDR3 is 14 amino acids. The CDR3 DNA is TGCAGCGTTGAACTCCGGGGCAGGACCTACGAGCAGTACTTC. Its translation is CSVELRGRTYEQYF.

This sequence joins TRBV9 and TRBJ2-3, with D possibly being TRBD1 (6 bases). The length of the CDR3 is 14 residues. Trimming cost V 3 bases and J 2 bases, with 10 bases left between them. Looked up from germline, CDR1 is SGDLS and CDR2 is YYNGEE. CDR3 nucleotides: TGTGCCAGCAGCGGGGGGCCGCCCACAGATACGCAGTATTTT. It yields the protein CASSGGPPTDTQYF.

V gene TRBV7-8 combines with J gene TRBJ2-1; D tentatively fits TRBD1 or TRBD2 (5 bases each). CDR3 length: 16 residues. Trimming stripped 5 bases from V and 5 bases from J, with 19 bases between. Germline loops: CDR1 SGHVS, CDR2 FQNEAQ. The CDR3 DNA is TGTGCCAGCAGCCTCCCCCCGGGGCGGAGGAACAATGAGCAGTTCTTC. Translated, it gives CASSLPPGRRNNEQFF.

The V gene is TRBV29-1, the J gene TRBJ2-3; D remains ambiguous. The CDR3 totals 11 residues. CDR1 and CDR2 (germline): SQVTM, ANQGSEA. V dropped 3 bases and J dropped 5 bases, with 6 bases sitting between them. The CDR3 DNA is TGCAGCGTTGACAACGAAGATACGCAGTATTTT. It yields the protein CSVDNEDTQYF.

The V gene is TRBV20-1, the J gene TRBJ1-4; 10 bases fit TRBD1. This CDR3 is built from 15 residues. Per germline, CDR1 DFQATT and CDR2 SNEGSKA (reference sequence). Germline trimming cut 1 base from V and 6 bases from J; bases unmatched to any gene: 5. The CDR3 sequence is CSARATGTGDEKLFF. The CDR3 DNA sequence: TGCAGTGCTAGAGCAACCGGGACAGGGGATGAAAAACTGTTTTTT.

The chain recombines TRBV12-3 or TRBV12-4 with TRBJ2-5, with 7 bases lining up with TRBD1. The trim removed 3 bases at V and 3 bases at J, leaving 7 bases unmatched. This CDR3 has 15 amino acids. CDR3: CASSLRGPSEETQYF. The CDR3 DNA sequence: TGTGCCAGCAGTTTGAGGGGGCCCTCGGAAGAGACCCAGTACTTC.

In the case of this clonotype: A junction boundary mismatches the germline segment, possibly from a read error. This chain joins TRBV13 and TRBJ2-7, with TRBD2 identical over 10 bases. The CDR3 loop spans 16 amino acids. Germline V lookup: CDR1 PRHDT, CDR2 FYEKMQ (reference sequence). The CDR3 loop is CASSLEREGRSYKQYF. CDR3 DNA sequence: TGTGCCAGCAGCTTAGAGCGGGAGGGCCGCTCCTACAAGCAGTACTTC. The full variable domain, in which reference TRBV13 and TRBJ2-7 provide the parts outside the CDR3, is AAGVIQSPRHLIKEKRETATLKCYPIPRHDTVYWYQQGPGQDPQFLISFYEKMQSDKGSIPDRFSAQQFSDYHSELNMSSLELGDSALYFCASSLEREGRSYKQYFGPGTRLTVT.

There are many counts of this clonotype. This chain uses TRBV7-2 with TRBJ1-2; a weak D match, TRBD1 (5 bases). The CDR3 runs 16 residues. With 1 base removed from V and 7 bases from J, the gap between germline ends came to 19 bases. Looked up from germline, CDR1 is SGHTA and CDR2 is FQGNSA. As DNA, the CDR3 is TGTGCCAGCAGCTTAGATAGGGTGGGGGTTCTCGGTGGCTACACCTTC. It is translated as CASSLDRVGVLGGYTF. Full variable domain (outside the CDR3, taken from reference TRBV7-2 and TRBJ1-2): GAGVSQSPSNKVTEKGKDVELRCDPISGHTALYWYRQSLGQGLEFLIYFQGNSAPDKSGLPSDRFSAERTGGSVSTLTIQRTQQEDSAVYLCASSLDRVGVLGGYTFGSGTRLTVV.

The J gene is TRBJ2-1, the V gene TRBV7-2; D is undetermined. CDR3 length equals 14 residues. Germline values: CDR1 SGHTA, CDR2 FQGNSA. V was shortened by 5 bases and J by 10 bases, with 18 bases between the two germline ends. The CDR3, as DNA: TGTGCCAGCAGCGCCTCGGCTACTGGGTACGAGCAGTTCTTC. Translation: CASSASATGYEQFF.

V and J are TRBV5-1 and TRBJ2-7; D possibly corresponds to TRBD2 (6 bases). Germline V gene lookup returns CDR1 SGHRS and CDR2 YFSETQ. Trimming shortened V by 0 bases and J by 1 base, and 8 bases separated the two germline ends. The CDR3 loop spans 14 amino acids. CDR3 residues: CASSLDLASYEQYF. The CDR3 bases are TGCGCCAGCAGCTTGGATCTAGCGTCCTACGAGCAGTACTTC.

This clonotype was seen more than once but under ten times. The chain combines TRBV12-3 or TRBV12-4 with TRBJ2-6; D is ambiguous. The CDR3 length is 15 residues. Trimming took off 6 bases at V and 0 bases at J, with 9 bases between the two ends. CDR3 in amino acids: CASRPDRSGANVLTF. As DNA, the CDR3 is TGTGCCAGCAGACCGGACCGCTCTGGGGCCAACGTCCTGACTTTC.

V gene TRBV29-1 combines with J gene TRBJ1-2, with 7 nucleotides matching TRBD1. Per germline, CDR1 SQVTM and CDR2 ANQGSEA. The CDR3 loop spans 12 amino acids. J was trimmed by 8 bases and V by 7 bases; bases with no gene match: 10. CDR3 in DNA: TGCAGCGGGATGGGACAGTCTGAGGGCTACACCTTC. Its translation: CSGMGQSEGYTF.

The V call is TRBV20-1, the J call TRBJ2-1; TRBD2 might be the D (6 bases). The CDR3 is 16 residues long. From germline, CDR1 is DFQATT and CDR2 SNEGSKA (reference sequence). Trimming left V 0 bases short and J 3 bases short, with 15 bases between. In DNA, the CDR3 is TGCAGTGCTAGAGATACGGGCGGGGCCTACTACAATGAGCAGTTCTTC. Translated, it gives CSARDTGGAYYNEQFF.

The rearrangement joins TRBV6-5 to TRBJ1-1; maybe TRBD1 (6 bases). Trimming pared 4 bases from V and 2 bases from J, leaving 14 bases between. The germline CDR1 and CDR2 sequences are MNHEY and SVGAGI. This CDR3 comprises 15 residues. The CDR3 is CASSLRTAPNTEAFF. The CDR3, as DNA: TGTGCCAGCAGTTTACGGACAGCCCCCAACACTGAAGCTTTCTTT.